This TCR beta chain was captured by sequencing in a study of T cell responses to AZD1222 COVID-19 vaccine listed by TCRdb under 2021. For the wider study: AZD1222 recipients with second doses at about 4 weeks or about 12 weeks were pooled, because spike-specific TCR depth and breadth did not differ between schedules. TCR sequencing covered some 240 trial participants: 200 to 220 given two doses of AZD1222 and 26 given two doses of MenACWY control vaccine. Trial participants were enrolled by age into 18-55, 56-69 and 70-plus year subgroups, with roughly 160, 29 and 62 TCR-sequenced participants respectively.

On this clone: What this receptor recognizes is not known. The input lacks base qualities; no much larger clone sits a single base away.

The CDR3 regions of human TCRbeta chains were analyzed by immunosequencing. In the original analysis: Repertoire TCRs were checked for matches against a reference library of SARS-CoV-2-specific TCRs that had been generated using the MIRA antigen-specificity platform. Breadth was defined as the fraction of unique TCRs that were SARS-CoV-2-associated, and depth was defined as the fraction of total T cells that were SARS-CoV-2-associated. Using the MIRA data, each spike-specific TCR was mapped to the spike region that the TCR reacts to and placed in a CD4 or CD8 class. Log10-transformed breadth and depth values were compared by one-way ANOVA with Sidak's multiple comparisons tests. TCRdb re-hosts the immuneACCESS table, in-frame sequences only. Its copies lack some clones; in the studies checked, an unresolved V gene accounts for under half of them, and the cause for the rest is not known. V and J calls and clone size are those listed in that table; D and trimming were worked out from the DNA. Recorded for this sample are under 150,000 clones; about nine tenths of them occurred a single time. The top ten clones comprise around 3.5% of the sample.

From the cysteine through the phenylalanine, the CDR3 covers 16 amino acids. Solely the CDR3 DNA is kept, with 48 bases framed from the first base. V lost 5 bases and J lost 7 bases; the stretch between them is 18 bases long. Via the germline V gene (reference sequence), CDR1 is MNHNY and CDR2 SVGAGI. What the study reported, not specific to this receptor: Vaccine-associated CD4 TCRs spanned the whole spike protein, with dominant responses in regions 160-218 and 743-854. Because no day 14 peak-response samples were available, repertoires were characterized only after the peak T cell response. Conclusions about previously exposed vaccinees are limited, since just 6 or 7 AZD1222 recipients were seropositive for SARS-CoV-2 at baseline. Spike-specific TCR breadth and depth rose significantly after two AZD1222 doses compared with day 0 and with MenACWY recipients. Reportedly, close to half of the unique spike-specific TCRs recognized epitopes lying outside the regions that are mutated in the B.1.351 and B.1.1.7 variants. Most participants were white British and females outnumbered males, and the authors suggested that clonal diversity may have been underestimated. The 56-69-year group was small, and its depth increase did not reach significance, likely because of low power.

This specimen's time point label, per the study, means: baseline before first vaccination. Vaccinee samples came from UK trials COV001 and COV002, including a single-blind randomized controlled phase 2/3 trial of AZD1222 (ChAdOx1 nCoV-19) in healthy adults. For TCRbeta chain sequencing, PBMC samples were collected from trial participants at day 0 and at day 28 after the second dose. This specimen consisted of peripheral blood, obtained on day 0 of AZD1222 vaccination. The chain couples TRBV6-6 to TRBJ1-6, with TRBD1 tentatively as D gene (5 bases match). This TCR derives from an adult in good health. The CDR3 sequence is CASSTPDRVENSPLHF. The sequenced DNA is TGTGCCAGCAGTACACCAGACAGAGTCGAGAATTCACCCCTCCACTTT.